Reported below is one T cell receptor beta chain. The clone's antigen remains unknown. The input lacks base qualities; no much larger clone sits a single base away. The immunoSEQ Assay, a bias-controlled multiplex PCR, was used to amplify TCRbeta CDR3 regions from genomic DNA. Per the source publication's procedure: The number of nucleated cells in each sample was estimated from the amplification of reference gene primers within the assay. Sequence reads were collapsed and filtered to measure the absolute abundance of every unique TCRbeta CDR3 rearrangement. For each sample, productive Simpson clonality was calculated as the square root of Simpson's diversity index across productive rearrangements. The table comes from immuneACCESS by way of TCRdb, which keeps in-frame sequences with V and J called. Part of the clones is missing from these tables; in studies checked, under half for an unresolved V gene and the rest for unknown reasons. From that table come the V and J calls and clone size; the DNA was used to work out D and trimming. For this sample the table gives 210,000 or so clones, of which 70% to 90% were detected only once. The ten largest clones represent over 3% of the sample.

Counted from cysteine to phenylalanine, this CDR3 has 19 amino acids. The entry retains the CDR3 DNA only, 57 bases that are in frame from base 1. Germline trimming: 4 bases from V, 5 bases from J; junction bases outside gene matches: 16. Per the germline V gene, SGDLS is the CDR1 and YYNGEE is the CDR2. These data belong to a study of blood T cell repertoires in COVID-19 (dated by TCRdb to about 2020). Regarding the complete study: ImmuneRACE Cohort 3 recovered participants were defined by two consecutive negative NP/OP PCR tests, healthcare professional clearance, or symptom resolution. HLA class I and class II types, where available, came from metadata supplied by the sample provider rather than from assay-based typing. Nearly every sample came with metadata listing a de-identified subject ID, COVID-19 status, age in years and sex. The prospective study material was composed of cDNA or gDNA derived from T cells, B-cell-depleted T cells, or PBMCs. Samples were obtained from the ongoing ImmuneRACE study (first 160 participants) and from approximately 1,200 subjects provided by 6 global collaborators. Deeply sampled blood TCRbeta repertoires from subjects exposed to, actively infected with, or recovered from COVID-19 were included in the dataset. Collaborator samples came from the United States, Italy and Spain and covered acute and convalescent phases of COVID-19. The repertoires were released in a freely available public database intended as a resource for research on the immune response to SARS-CoV-2.

Participants in the prospective study were enrolled through a virtual design, were aged about 18 to 100 years, and lived in 20 to 30 United States geographic areas. In the prospective study, participants were assigned to cohorts based on the clinical history participants reported in a screening survey and a study questionnaire. In the prospective study, mobile phlebotomists collected whole blood, serum and a nasopharyngeal or oropharyngeal swab from each participant. Additional blood draws and questionnaires over an approximately two-month period could optionally be provided by prospective study participants. Before DNA extraction, blood samples from the prospective study were shipped at room temperature or frozen. Paper-wide results and their limitations: The amount of clinical and demographic metadata varied by source and participant and was provided uncurated.

The receptor comes from a woman between 50 and 59 years old in a cohort exposed to, infected with or recovered from COVID-19 (not recorded which). The V and J segments used are TRBV9 and TRBJ2-3, with 13 central nucleotides matching TRBD2. Material for sequencing was PBMCs or T cells enriched from blood (not recorded which). The CDR3 here reads CASSQTSGGAGVDVDTQYF. At the DNA level, the sequence is TGTGCCAGCAGCCAAACTAGCGGGGGGGCCGGTGTCGATGTAGATACGCAGTATTTT.